This TCR beta chain was identified in a study of T cells in Graves' hyperthyroidism and ophthalmopathy. This clonotype was counted many times. Its antigen is still unknown. The study, taken as a whole, reports: Ophthalmopathy got predicted by the model a median approximately 6.3 months before its onset.

TCR beta CDR3 regions were amplified from RNA transcripts. A first-round RT-PCR of the TCR CDR3 used the HTBI primer set. TCRdb independently ran MiXCR on the multiplex PCR reads; one entry per CDR3 protein. The table has fewer than 650,000 distinct CDR3 sequences, around 15% seen once. The CDR3 is 15 residues long. V was cut by 4 bases and J by 0 bases, with 11 bases left in between. CDR1 is LGHDT, CDR2 YNNKEL, per germline (reference sequence). When ophthalmopathy did not progress within 18 months, Graves' hyperthyroidism was considered stable. A patient was excluded if there was uncontrolled infection, other autoimmune disease, pregnancy or lactation. Each 10 ml fresh peripheral blood draw supplied the PBMCs.

The receptor was derived from a middle-aged woman with Graves' hyperthyroidism. J is TRBJ2-3 and V is TRBV3-1; the D gene is possibly TRBD1 (6 bases). The sample consisted of blood. The CDR3, as DNA: TGTGCCAGCAGCCCTGGACAGCATAGCACAGATACGCAGTATTTT. Translating it yields CASSPGQHSTDTQYF.